This T cell receptor (beta chain) stems from a study of neurological immune-mediated disorders. This clonotype was counted at least ten times. The antigen is undetermined. By 5'RACE with 10-nucleotide random UMIs, the cDNA was made. TCRdb independently ran MiXCR on the 5' RACE reads; one entry per CDR3 protein. Here the sample spans some 66,000 distinct CDR3 sequences, around 3.7% being singletons. Germline CDR1 and CDR2: KGHSH and LQKENI. The CDR3 sequence is 14 residues long. J gave up 7 bases and V 3 bases, and 0 bases lay outside the gene matches. General study results and limits: One cluster of related CDR3 sequences contained, by phylogenetic grouping, the repertoires of 18 of 34 multiple sclerosis patients and formed a possible signature. No CDR3 amino acid sequences were shared by expanded clones across subjects, suggesting private repertoires in all groups.

The sequence came from a man aged 35 to 55 with multiple sclerosis. The sample taken for sequencing was PBMCs. The rearrangement joins TRBV18 to TRBJ2-1; 13 bases match TRBD2. CDR3 protein: CASSPGLAGNEQFF. Written as DNA, the CDR3 is TGTGCCAGCTCACCGGGACTAGCGGGGAATGAGCAGTTCTTC.